Listed below are T cell receptor beta chains from one sample, sequenced in a study of blood T cell repertoires in COVID-19. The method was immunoSEQ multiplex PCR; TCRdb's version includes in-frame clones alone and lacks a portion of them. The sample consists of 250,000 to 400,000 clones, roughly 91% of them appearing once. The specimen sequenced was peripheral blood. Receptors originate from a man in his fifties with active or convalescent COVID-19. CDR3s include the opening cysteine and the closing phenylalanine or tryptophan. A D gene is named only where the DNA matches it firmly. Clone size appears in some rows only: once, few, many, or a class for an expanded clone.

v_call	clone_size	j_call	d_call	cdr3_nt	cdr3_aa
TRBV6-5	few	TRBJ1-5	-	TGTGCCAGCAGTTACTCCCAGGGTAATCAGCCCCAGCATTTT	CASSYSQGNQPQHF
TRBV5-5	-	TRBJ1-4	TRBD1	TGTGCCAGCAGCTTGCACTACAGGGGTACTAATGAAAAACTGTTTTTT	CASSLHYRGTNEKLFF
TRBV24-1	-	TRBJ2-5	-	TGTGCCACCAGTCAAACCGAACGGGGGACCCAGTACTTC	CATSQTERGTQYF
TRBV4-1	once	TRBJ2-1	TRBD2	TGCGCCAGCAGGGCTCCGGGACTAGCTATCTTCAATGAGCAGTTCTTC	CASRAPGLAIFNEQFF
TRBV9	-	TRBJ2-5	-	TGTGCCAGCAGCTCCGGAGGCACAGTCCAAGAGACCCAGTACTTC	CASSSGGTVQETQYF
TRBV30	-	TRBJ1-4	TRBD1	TGTGCCTGGAGTGCACAGGGGGCGAATGAAAAACTGTTTTTT	CAWSAQGANEKLFF
TRBV2	-	TRBJ1-6	TRBD1	TGTGCCAGCAACCGGGACAGGGGGCGTTCACCCCTCCACTTT	CASNRDRGRSPLHF
TRBV28	-	TRBJ1-6	-	TGTGCCAGCAGTTTGGGCGTTCTCAAGAAACCTAATTCACCCCTCCACTTT	CASSLGVLKKPNSPLHF
TRBV4-2	-	TRBJ2-3	-	TGTGCCCTTCTACTGGGCATAGGCACAGATACGCAGTATTTT	CALLLGIGTDTQYF
TRBV4-2	-	TRBJ2-3	TRBD2	TGTGCCAGCAGCCAAGAGGGGCCACTAGCGGGGTTCCCGCCGTCGTTCTCTAGCACAGATACGCAGTATTTT	CASSQEGPLAGFPPSFSSTDTQYF
TRBV7-3	-	TRBJ2-5	-	TGTGCCAGCAGCCCCCTACCAGGGCCCCAAGAGACCCAGTACTTC	CASSPLPGPQETQYF
TRBV29-1	-	TRBJ1-2	-	TGCAGCGTAAGGGAGACACAGGGTAACTATGGCTACACCTTC	CSVRETQGNYGYTF
TRBV28	-	TRBJ1-6	TRBD1	TGTGCCAGCAGTCTCGGACAGGACTTCTATAATTCACCCCTCCACTTT	CASSLGQDFYNSPLHF
TRBV5-1	-	TRBJ2-5	TRBD2	TGCGCCAGCAGCTTGGGGCTAGCGGGAGGTCTGGAGACCCAGTACTTC	CASSLGLAGGLETQYF
TRBV4-1	-	TRBJ2-1	-	TGCGCCAGCAGCCATCTCGACTTATTGGTCTACAATGAGCAGTTCTTC	CASSHLDLLVYNEQFF
TRBV19	-	TRBJ2-4	TRBD1	TGTGCCAGTAGTATAGGACAGGGAGTTCCGGGAAACATTCAGTACTTC	CASSIGQGVPGNIQYF
TRBV19	-	TRBJ1-6	TRBD1	TGTGCCAGTAGTGAGAAGAGGACAGGGAATTCACCCCTCCACTTT	CASSEKRTGNSPLHF
TRBV5-4	-	TRBJ1-6	-	TGTGCCAGCAGCCGGGGGACGGATAATTCACCCCTCCACTTT	CASSRGTDNSPLHF
TRBV4-3	-	TRBJ2-2	TRBD1	TGCGCCAGCAGCCAAGGGACAGGAGCGAACACCGGGGAGCTGTTTTTT	CASSQGTGANTGELFF
TRBV3-1/TRBV3-2	-	TRBJ1-1	-	TGTGCCAGCAGCCAAGTAGGGTTTGACAGTAAAGCTTTCTTT	CASSQVGFDSKAFF
TRBV5-1	-	TRBJ2-3	TRBD2	TGCGCCAGCAGCACTAGCGGGAGGGCAGATACGCAGTATTTT	CASSTSGRADTQYF
TRBV5-1	once	TRBJ2-5	TRBD2	TGCGCCAGCAGGTACCTCGGGGGGGCCGCAGAGACCCAGTACTTC	CASRYLGGAAETQYF
TRBV28	-	TRBJ1-2	-	TGTGCCAGCAGTTTATCAGCACACGGACACGGTAACTATGGCTACACCTTC	CASSLSAHGHGNYGYTF
TRBV4-1	-	TRBJ2-1	TRBD2	TGCGCCAGCAGCCAAGAACTAGCGGGGGGGCATTGGTACAATGAGCAGTTCTTC	CASSQELAGGHWYNEQFF
TRBV18	few	TRBJ2-3	-	TGTGCCAGCTCACCTGCAGGTTCGGCAGATACGCAGTATTTT	CASSPAGSADTQYF
TRBV6-5	-	TRBJ1-1	TRBD1	TGTGCCAGCAGTTACACCGGGACAGAGAACACTGAAGCTTTCTTT	CASSYTGTENTEAFF
TRBV19	few	TRBJ2-2	-	TGTGCCAGTAGCCGGGGGACAGTACTCACCGCGAACACCGGGGAGCTGTTTTTT	CASSRGTVLTANTGELFF
TRBV14	-	TRBJ1-2	-	TGTGCCAGCAGCCAAGAAGTTACTAAAGCCTTC	CASSQEVTKAF
TRBV2	-	TRBJ1-1	-	TGTGCCAGCAGTGATGAGGTAACGAACACTGAAGCTTTCTTT	CASSDEVTNTEAFF
TRBV15	-	TRBJ1-4	TRBD1	TGTGCCACCAGCCCCGGGACAGGGTATGAAAAACTGTTTTTT	CATSPGTGYEKLFF
TRBV3-1/TRBV3-2	-	TRBJ1-5	TRBD1	TGTGCCAGCAGCCAAGGGGGGGGACAGGGGTATCAGCCCCAGCATTTT	CASSQGGGQGYQPQHF
TRBV18	-	TRBJ1-2	-	TGTGCCAGCTCACCATCGGGAGATCTGAACTATGGCTACACCTTC	CASSPSGDLNYGYTF
TRBV5-4	-	TRBJ1-2	-	TGTGCCAGCAGCTTGGGGACAGACGGCTACACCTTC	CASSLGTDGYTF
TRBV18	-	TRBJ2-5	TRBD1	TGTGCCAGCTCACCCAGCCTGGGGACAGGTGGGGAGACCCAGTACTTC	CASSPSLGTGGETQYF
TRBV2	-	TRBJ2-3	TRBD1	TGTGCCAGCAGAGCGGACAGGGATAGCACAGATACGCAGTATTTT	CASRADRDSTDTQYF
TRBV7-9	-	TRBJ1-2	TRBD1	TGTGCCAGCAGCTTAGCGGACAGGGCCTATGGCTACACCTTC	CASSLADRAYGYTF
TRBV9	-	TRBJ2-1	TRBD2	TGTGCCAGCAGCGCTCGTAGCGGGGGGGCCTATGAGCAGTTCTTC	CASSARSGGAYEQFF
TRBV7-9	-	TRBJ2-1	TRBD2	TGTGCCAGCAGCTTATCGGGAACCGGGACTAGCGCGGCGGAGCAGTTCTTC	CASSLSGTGTSAAEQFF
TRBV28	-	TRBJ1-5	-	TGTGCCAGCTCCAGCGGTTCATACCGCAATCAGCCCCAGCATTTT	CASSSGSYRNQPQHF
TRBV12-3/TRBV12-4	-	TRBJ2-7	-	TGTGCCAGCAGTGTTAGCTCCTACGAGCAGTACTTC	CASSVSSYEQYF
TRBV30	-	TRBJ1-2	TRBD1	TGTGCCTGGAGCGGACAGGGGCATGGCTACACCTTC	CAWSGQGHGYTF
TRBV6-1	-	TRBJ2-7	-	TGTGCCAGCAGTGAAGATTTGGCACGAGGCGAGCAGTACTTC	CASSEDLARGEQYF
TRBV3-1/TRBV3-2	-	TRBJ2-5	-	TGTGCCAGCAGCCAACCTTTCCCTTTAGACGGGGAGACCCAGTACTTC	CASSQPFPLDGETQYF
TRBV6-5	-	TRBJ1-2	TRBD1	TGTGCCAGCAGTTACGCAACAGGGGCCAACTATGGCTACACCTTC	CASSYATGANYGYTF
TRBV7-8	-	TRBJ2-3	TRBD1	TGTGCCAGCAGCGCCCGGGACAGGGAGGTCGATACGCAGTATTTT	CASSARDREVDTQYF
TRBV6-6	-	TRBJ1-5	-	TGTGCCAGCAGTAAGGACAGCCGCAATCAGCCCCAGCATTTT	CASSKDSRNQPQHF
TRBV4-3	-	TRBJ1-3	-	TGCGCCAGCAGCCAAGACGTGGGGGACTACTCTGGAAACACCATATATTTT	CASSQDVGDYSGNTIYF
TRBV3-1/TRBV3-2	-	TRBJ2-7	TRBD1	TGTGCCAGCAGCCAAGAAGGGACAGGGTATTACGAGCAGTACTTC	CASSQEGTGYYEQYF
TRBV2	-	TRBJ1-1	-	TGTGCCAGCTTGGGGCAAGTGAACACTGAAGCTTTCTTT	CASLGQVNTEAFF
TRBV5-1	-	TRBJ2-3	-	TGCGCCAGCACCCCGTACCCGGGGACAGATACGCAGTATTTT	CASTPYPGTDTQYF
TRBV4-2	once	TRBJ2-4	-	TGTGCCAGCAGCCAAGATCTCCCCATTGACAGGTCGGACATTCAGTACTTC	CASSQDLPIDRSDIQYF
TRBV24-1	-	TRBJ1-5	-	TGTGCCACCAGTGAAGGAGGGTTCAATCAGCCCCAGCATTTT	CATSEGGFNQPQHF
TRBV5-6	-	TRBJ1-1	-	TGTGCCAGCAGAAGGAGACAGAGAAACACTGAAGCTTTCTTT	CASRRRQRNTEAFF
TRBV5-8	-	TRBJ2-7	TRBD1	TGTGCCAGCAGCTTGGCGGTACAGGGGGTCTACGAGCAGTACTTC	CASSLAVQGVYEQYF
TRBV7-9	-	TRBJ2-5	-	TGTGCCAGCAGCTCAGACAGAGAAGAGACCCAGTACTTC	CASSSDREETQYF